The clone carrying this T cell receptor (beta chain) was observed a few times. This record comes from a study of T cells in Graves' hyperthyroidism and ophthalmopathy. Using RNA transcripts as the source, TCR beta CDR3 regions were amplified. First-round RT-PCR with HTBI primers amplified the TCR CDR3 region. TCRdb re-called the multiplex PCR reads with MiXCR, one entry per CDR3 protein. In the table there are approximately 710,000 distinct CDR3 sequences, roughly 17% of which are singletons. An absence of ophthalmopathy progression within 18 months meant stable Graves' hyperthyroidism. The study enrolled patients aged 18 to 65 with newly diagnosed hyperthyroidism of under 2 months' duration. This CDR3 region has 15 residues. Trimming cost V 0 bases and J 5 bases, with 11 bases left between them. Per germline, CDR1 SGHTA and CDR2 FQGNSA.

Sequencing input: blood. The genes are TRBV7-2 and TRBJ1-5; D call uncertain. This receptor was taken from a man between 50 and 59 years old with Graves' hyperthyroidism. The CDR3 sequence is CASSLAQERDQPQHF. CDR3 nucleotides: TGTGCCAGCAGCTTAGCGCAAGAGAGGGATCAGCCCCAGCATTTT.